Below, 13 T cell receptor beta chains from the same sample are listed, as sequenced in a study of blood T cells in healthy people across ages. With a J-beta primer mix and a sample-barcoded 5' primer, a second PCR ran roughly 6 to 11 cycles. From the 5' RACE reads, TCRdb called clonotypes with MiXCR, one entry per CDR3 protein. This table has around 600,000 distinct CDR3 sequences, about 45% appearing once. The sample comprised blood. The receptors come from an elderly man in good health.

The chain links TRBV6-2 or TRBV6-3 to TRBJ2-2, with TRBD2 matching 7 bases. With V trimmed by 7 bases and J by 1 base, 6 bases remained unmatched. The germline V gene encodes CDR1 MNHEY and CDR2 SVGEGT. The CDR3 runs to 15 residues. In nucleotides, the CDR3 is TGTGCCAGCAAAAAGGGAGGGTTGAACACCGGGGAGCTGTTTTTT. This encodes CASKKGGLNTGELFF.

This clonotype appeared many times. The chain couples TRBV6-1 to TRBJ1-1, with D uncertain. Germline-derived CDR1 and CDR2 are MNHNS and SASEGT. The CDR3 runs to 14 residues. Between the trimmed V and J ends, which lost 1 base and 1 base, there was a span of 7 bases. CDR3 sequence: CASSEGWENTEAFF. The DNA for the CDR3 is TGTGCCAGCAGTGAAGGTTGGGAGAACACTGAAGCTTTCTTT.

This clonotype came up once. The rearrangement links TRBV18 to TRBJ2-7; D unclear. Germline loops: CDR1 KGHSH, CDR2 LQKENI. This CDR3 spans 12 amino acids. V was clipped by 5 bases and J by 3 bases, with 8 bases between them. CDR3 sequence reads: CASSIDGYEQYF. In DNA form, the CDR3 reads TGTGCCAGCTCAATCGACGGCTACGAGCAGTACTTC.

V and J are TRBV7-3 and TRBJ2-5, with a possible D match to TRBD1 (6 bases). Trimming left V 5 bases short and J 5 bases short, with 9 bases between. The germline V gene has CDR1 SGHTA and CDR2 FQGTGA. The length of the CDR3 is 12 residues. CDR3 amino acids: CASSKDRETQYF. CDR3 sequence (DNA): TGTGCCAGCAGCAAAGACAGGGAGACCCAGTACTTC.

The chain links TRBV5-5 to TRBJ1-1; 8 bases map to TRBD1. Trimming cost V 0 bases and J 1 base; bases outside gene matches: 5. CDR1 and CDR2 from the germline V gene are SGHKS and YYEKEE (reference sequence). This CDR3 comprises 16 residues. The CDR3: CASSLGQGQENTEAFF. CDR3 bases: TGTGCCAGCAGCTTGGGACAGGGGCAGGAGAACACTGAAGCTTTCTTT.

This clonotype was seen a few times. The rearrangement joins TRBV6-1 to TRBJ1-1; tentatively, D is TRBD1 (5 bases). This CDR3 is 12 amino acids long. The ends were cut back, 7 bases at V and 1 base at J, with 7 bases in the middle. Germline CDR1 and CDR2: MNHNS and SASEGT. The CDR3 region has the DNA TGTGCCAGCAAGACAGCGAACACTGAAGCTTTCTTT. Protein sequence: CASKTANTEAFF.

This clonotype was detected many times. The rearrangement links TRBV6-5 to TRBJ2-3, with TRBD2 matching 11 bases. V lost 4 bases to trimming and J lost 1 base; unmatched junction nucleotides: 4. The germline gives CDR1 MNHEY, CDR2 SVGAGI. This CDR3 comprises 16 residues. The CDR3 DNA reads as TGTGCCAGCAGTTTAGCGGGGGGGCGAGGCACAGATACGCAGTATTTT. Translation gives CASSLAGGRGTDTQYF.

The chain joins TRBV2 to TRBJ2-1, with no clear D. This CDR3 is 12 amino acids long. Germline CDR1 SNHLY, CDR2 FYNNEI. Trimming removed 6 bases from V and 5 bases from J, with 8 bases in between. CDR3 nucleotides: TGTGCCAGCAGACCACACAACAATGAGCAGTTCTTC. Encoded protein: CASRPHNNEQFF.

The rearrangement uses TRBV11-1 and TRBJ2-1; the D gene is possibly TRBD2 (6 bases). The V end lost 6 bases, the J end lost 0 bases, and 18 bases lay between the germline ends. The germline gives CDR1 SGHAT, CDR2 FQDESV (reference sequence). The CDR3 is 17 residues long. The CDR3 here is CASSPLAGQSSYNEQFF. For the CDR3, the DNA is TGTGCCAGCAGTCCCCTCGCGGGGCAGAGCTCCTACAATGAGCAGTTCTTC.

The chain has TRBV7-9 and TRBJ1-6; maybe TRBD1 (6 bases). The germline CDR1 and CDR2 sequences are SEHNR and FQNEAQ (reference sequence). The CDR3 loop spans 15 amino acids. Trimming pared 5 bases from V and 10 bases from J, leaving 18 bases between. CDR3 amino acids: CASSLLTGLGSPLHF. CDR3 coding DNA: TGTGCCAGCAGCCTACTTACAGGGCTCGGATCACCCCTCCACTTT.

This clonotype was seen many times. The CDR3 DNA sequence: TGTGCCAGCAGCTTAGCGCTCCCAAGGGTATCCTACGAGCAGTACTTC. This gives the protein CASSLALPRVSYEQYF. The rearrangement links TRBV7-9 to TRBJ2-7; D is undetermined. CDR3 length equals 16 residues. Trimming removed 0 bases at V and 1 base at J, with 13 bases between. The germline CDR1 and CDR2 sequences are SEHNR and FQNEAQ (reference sequence).

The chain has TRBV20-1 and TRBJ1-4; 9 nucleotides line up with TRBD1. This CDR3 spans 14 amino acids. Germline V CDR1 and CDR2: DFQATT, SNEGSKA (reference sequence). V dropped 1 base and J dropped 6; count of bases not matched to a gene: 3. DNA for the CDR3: TGCAGTGCTAGAGGGGACAGGGAGGATGAAAAACTGTTTTTT. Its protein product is CSARGDREDEKLFF.

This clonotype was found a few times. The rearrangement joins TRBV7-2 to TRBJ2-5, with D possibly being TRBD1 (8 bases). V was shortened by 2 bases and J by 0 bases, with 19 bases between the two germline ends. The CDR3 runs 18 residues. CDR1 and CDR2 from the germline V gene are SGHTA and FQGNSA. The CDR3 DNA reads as TGTGCCAGCAGCTTAAGGGGAACAGGGGGGGGGTACCAAGAGACCCAGTACTTC. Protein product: CASSLRGTGGGYQETQYF.